One T cell receptor (beta chain) is described in this entry. The CDR3 loop spans 13 amino acids. Germline V gene data show CDR1 as DFQATT and CDR2 as SNEGSKA (reference sequence). With V trimmed by 5 bases and J by 2 bases, 5 bases remained unmatched. This record comes from a study of naive and memory T cell subsets. The beta constant-region primer was an equimolar mix of two oligonucleotides covering TRBC1 and TRBC2. Four rounds of PCR amplified the ligated cDNA using nested alpha and beta constant-region primers plus SP2. TCRdb used MiXCR to reprocess the UMI-ligation and nested PCR reads, holding one entry per CDR3 protein. There are 130,000 or so distinct CDR3 sequences in the sample; 35% to 45% occur only once, and approximately 0.87% lies in the top ten.

The sample was central memory CD4+ T cells from blood. The TCR was taken from a human donor in good health. The V call is TRBV20-1, the J call TRBJ1-2; 7 nucleotides agree with TRBD1. The CDR3 region is CSAQRDRNYGYTF. The CDR3 nucleotides read TGCAGTGCTCAGCGGGACAGAAACTATGGCTACACCTTC.